The rows below give T cell receptor beta chains drawn from one sample of a study of T cell repertoires in cytomegalovirus infection. From the reads, TCRdb called clonotypes with MiXCR, one entry per CDR3 protein. The top ten clones hold around 41% of a sample with roughly 120,000 distinct CDR3 sequences, 30% to 35% of them seen once. Antigens for these TCRs are unknown. The specimen was CD8+ T cells from cultured PBMCs, collected from culture after CMV antigen stimulation. The receptors shown here come from a human donor in good health (CMV status not recorded). Some clones in this sample may be carry-over from other donors' samples. CDR3s include the opening cysteine and the closing phenylalanine or tryptophan. The D gene is left open where the match is weak. A row's size may be missing; if present it is once, few, many or a size class.

J gene	clone size	V gene	D gene	CDR3 protein	CDR3 DNA
TRBJ2-2	few	TRBV19	TRBD2	CASTWTSGGSGELFF	TGTGCCAGTACCTGGACTAGCGGGGGGTCCGGGGAGCTGTTTTTT
TRBJ1-2	few	TRBV6-5	-	CASSYSSPILQGNYGYTF	TGTGCCAGCAGTTACTCCTCACCTATTTTACAGGGAAACTATGGCTACACCTTC
TRBJ2-3	-	TRBV28	TRBD1	CASSHTGQGTTDTQYF	TGCGCCAGCAGTCACACCGGACAGGGGACGACAGATACGCAGTATTTT
TRBJ1-1	few	TRBV10-2	TRBD1	CASRGTGPEAFF	TGCGCCAGCAGGGGGACAGGTCCTGAAGCTTTCTTT
TRBJ1-2	-	TRBV4-1	-	CASSGKGDGYTF	TGCGCCAGCAGCGGGAAGGGGGATGGCTACACCTTC
TRBJ2-7	-	TRBV7-2	TRBD2	CASSLFLAGAYEQYF	TGTGCCAGCAGCTTATTCCTAGCGGGGGCCTACGAGCAGTACTTC
TRBJ1-1	few	TRBV12-3/TRBV12-4	-	CASSPGERAFF	TGTGCCAGCAGTCCCGGGGAGAGGGCTTTCTTT
TRBJ1-5	-	TRBV28	TRBD1	CASSLKWDRAPNIGNQPQHF	TGTGCCAGCAGTTTAAAATGGGACAGGGCCCCAAATATAGGCAATCAGCCCCAGCATTTT
TRBJ2-3	-	TRBV9	-	CASSVGRGKSSTDTQYF	TGTGCCAGCAGCGTAGGTCGGGGAAAGTCTAGCACAGATACGCAGTATTTT
TRBJ1-5	few	TRBV13	-	CASSLSRGWNQPQHF	TGTGCCAGCAGCTTATCCCGGGGGTGGAATCAGCCCCAGCATTTT
TRBJ2-3	-	TRBV14	-	CASSQGVTVTDTQYF	TGTGCCAGCAGCCAAGGCGTAACGGTCACAGATACGCAGTATTTT
TRBJ1-1	few	TRBV4-1	-	CASSQEGRSDTEAFF	TGCGCCAGCAGCCAAGAGGGCCGGTCTGACACTGAAGCTTTCTTT
TRBJ1-5	few	TRBV4-1	-	CASSQESWSGVRQPQHF	TGCGCCAGCAGCCAAGAATCTTGGTCAGGGGTTAGGCAGCCCCAGCATTTT
TRBJ2-5	-	TRBV11-2	TRBD2	CASRPGLEETQYF	TGTGCCAGCAGACCAGGACTAGAGGAGACCCAGTACTTC
TRBJ2-1	-	TRBV29-1	TRBD1	CSVVKFTGDRSTPVF	TGCAGCGTTGTTAAATTCACCGGGGACAGGAGTACCCCCGTATTC
TRBJ2-2	many	TRBV6-1	TRBD1	CASTIRQGAPAGELFF	TGTGCCAGCACCATAAGACAGGGGGCGCCCGCCGGGGAGCTGTTTTTT
TRBJ1-1	-	TRBV29-1	-	CSVRVEIGQIEAFF	TGCAGCGTCCGGGTTGAAATTGGACAGATCGAAGCTTTCTTT
TRBJ2-7	-	TRBV6-1	-	CASSAGGTRNEQYF	TGTGCCAGCAGTGCCGGAGGGACTCGCAACGAGCAGTACTTC
TRBJ1-2	-	TRBV7-2	-	CASSFTGNYGYTF	TGTGCCAGCAGCTTCACAGGGAACTATGGCTACACCTTC
TRBJ1-1	few	TRBV12-3/TRBV12-4	TRBD1	CASSPDRVTEAFF	TGTGCCAGCAGTCCGGACAGGGTCACTGAAGCTTTCTTT
TRBJ1-5	-	TRBV7-2	TRBD1	CASSPDRGRRDQPQHF	TGTGCCAGCAGCCCCGACAGGGGGCGTAGGGATCAGCCCCAGCATTTT
TRBJ1-2	-	TRBV19	-	CASVGDYGYTF	TGTGCCAGTGTCGGCGACTATGGCTACACCTTC
TRBJ1-1	-	TRBV9	-	CASSVVRIMNTEAFF	TGTGCCAGCAGCGTAGTACGGATCATGAACACTGAAGCTTTCTTT
TRBJ2-2	-	TRBV7-7	TRBD1	CASSTGQGVLTGELFF	TGTGCTAGCAGCACGGGACAGGGGGTATTGACCGGGGAGCTGTTTTTT
TRBJ2-7	few	TRBV12-5	-	CASGSSVSDYEQYF	TGTGCTAGTGGTTCCTCAGTTTCGGACTACGAGCAGTACTTC
TRBJ2-3	few	TRBV12-3/TRBV12-4	-	CASSSTAVDTQYF	TGTGCCAGCAGTTCGACAGCGGTAGATACGCAGTATTTT
TRBJ2-2	-	TRBV27	TRBD1	CASSRGQDLTGELFF	TGTGCCAGCAGCCGTGGACAGGACCTCACCGGGGAGCTGTTTTTT
TRBJ2-2	few	TRBV6-5	-	CASSYSGGNTGELFF	TGTGCCAGCAGTTACTCGGGGGGTAACACCGGGGAGCTGTTTTTT
TRBJ2-1	few	TRBV7-9	-	CASSPPRAYNEQFF	TGTGCCAGCAGCCCCCCCAGGGCCTACAATGAGCAGTTCTTC
TRBJ1-1	many	TRBV7-2	-	CASSFPTGATEAFF	TGTGCCAGCAGCTTTCCAACAGGCGCCACTGAAGCTTTCTTT
TRBJ1-1	-	TRBV5-1	-	CASSLDQGTEAFF	TGCGCCAGCAGCTTGGATCAAGGCACTGAAGCTTTCTTT
TRBJ1-1	few	TRBV7-9	-	CASSLVGREHRKAFF	TGTGCCAGCAGCTTAGTGGGCAGGGAACATCGTAAAGCTTTCTTT
TRBJ2-7	few	TRBV7-9	TRBD1	CASSLMSWGQGPPGEQYF	TGTGCCAGCAGCTTAATGTCGTGGGGACAGGGACCCCCCGGCGAGCAGTACTTC
TRBJ2-1	few	TRBV19	-	CASSTGGQLLF	TGTGCCAGTAGTACAGGCGGCCAGCTGCTCTTC
TRBJ2-5	-	TRBV12-3/TRBV12-4	-	CASSFGRKTQYF	TGTGCCAGCAGTTTTGGTCGGAAGACCCAGTACTTC
TRBJ2-3	-	TRBV7-9	TRBD2	CASRSLAGASTDTQYF	TGTGCCAGCAGATCCCTAGCGGGGGCGAGCACAGATACGCAGTATTTT
TRBJ2-7	-	TRBV15	-	CATSGDLAYEQYF	TGTGCCACCAGCGGGGACCTTGCCTACGAGCAGTACTTC
TRBJ1-1	-	TRBV6-5	-	CASGAHRVEAFF	TGTGCCAGCGGGGCACACAGGGTAGAAGCTTTCTTT
TRBJ2-3	-	TRBV7-2	-	CASSRPGRGRTDTQYF	TGTGCCAGCAGCCGCCCCGGGAGGGGGCGCACAGATACGCAGTATTTT
TRBJ2-5	-	TRBV9	-	CASSGYTGETQYF	TGTGCCAGCAGCGGATATACAGGAGAGACCCAGTACTTC
TRBJ2-4	-	TRBV12-3/TRBV12-4	TRBD2	CASSLSGGALSGNIQYF	TGTGCCAGCAGTTTAAGCGGGGGGGCCCTATCCGGAAACATTCAGTACTTC
TRBJ2-5	few	TRBV4-2	-	CASSQDLGRAETQYF	TGTGCCAGCAGCCAAGATTTGGGAAGGGCAGAGACCCAGTACTTC
TRBJ1-2	-	TRBV12-3/TRBV12-4	TRBD1	CASSGTGNDGYTF	TGTGCCAGCAGCGGGACAGGGAATGATGGCTACACCTTC
TRBJ1-1	few	TRBV5-4	TRBD1	CASSRTGDGFGAFF	TGTGCCAGCAGCCGGACAGGGGATGGTTTTGGAGCTTTCTTT
TRBJ2-2	few	TRBV12-3/TRBV12-4	-	CASNPAGSTGELFF	TGTGCCAGCAACCCGGCAGGGTCGACCGGGGAGCTGTTTTTT
TRBJ1-5	few	TRBV20-1	-	CSARGRGNQPQHF	TGCAGTGCTAGAGGACGTGGGAATCAGCCCCAGCATTTT
TRBJ2-1	few	TRBV19	TRBD2	CASSDIFRGDYLRNEQFF	TGTGCCAGTAGTGACATCTTCCGTGGGGACTACCTTCGTAATGAGCAGTTCTTC
TRBJ1-2	few	TRBV5-6	TRBD1	CASSTGVDGYGYTF	TGTGCCAGCAGCACAGGGGTGGACGGCTATGGCTACACCTTC
TRBJ2-1	-	TRBV6-5	-	CASSYWGDKRGDEQFF	TGTGCCAGCAGTTACTGGGGGGATAAACGGGGCGATGAGCAGTTCTTC
TRBJ2-2	-	TRBV7-6	-	CASSPRVGPGTGELFF	TGTGCCAGCAGCCCGAGGGTGGGACCCGGCACCGGGGAGCTGTTTTTT
TRBJ2-7	few	TRBV7-2	-	CASSGGLISSYEQYF	TGTGCCAGCAGCGGTGGACTGATTAGCTCCTACGAGCAGTACTTC
TRBJ2-1	-	TRBV2	-	CATENSDSYNEQFF	TGTGCCACCGAAAACAGTGACTCCTACAATGAGCAGTTCTTC
TRBJ2-1	-	TRBV2	TRBD2	CASRASVRTSGGVYNEQFF	TGTGCCAGCCGGGCCTCCGTCCGGACTAGCGGGGGGGTATACAATGAGCAGTTCTTC
TRBJ2-7	-	TRBV12-3/TRBV12-4	TRBD1	CASSPGQGVEQYF	TGTGCCAGCAGTCCGGGACAGGGTGTCGAGCAGTACTTC
TRBJ2-3	-	TRBV6-6	TRBD2	CASSSLGGGASDTQYF	TGTGCCAGCAGTTCCTTAGGCGGGGGGGCCTCGGATACGCAGTATTTT
TRBJ1-1	few	TRBV7-9	-	CASLIGSGTHMNTEAFF	TGTGCCAGCCTTATAGGATCCGGGACACACATGAACACTGAAGCTTTCTTT
TRBJ1-1	many	TRBV14	TRBD1	CASSQTNPGTGRTVEAFF	TGTGCCAGCAGCCAAACCAATCCCGGGACAGGCCGAACGGTTGAAGCTTTCTTT
TRBJ1-2	-	TRBV5-1	-	CASSLGGTQSYGYTF	TGCGCCAGCAGCTTGGGGGGAACACAGAGCTATGGCTACACCTTC
TRBJ1-1	-	TRBV20-1	-	CSAPPRRDTEAFF	TGCAGTGCCCCGCCCCGGAGGGACACCGAAGCTTTCTTT